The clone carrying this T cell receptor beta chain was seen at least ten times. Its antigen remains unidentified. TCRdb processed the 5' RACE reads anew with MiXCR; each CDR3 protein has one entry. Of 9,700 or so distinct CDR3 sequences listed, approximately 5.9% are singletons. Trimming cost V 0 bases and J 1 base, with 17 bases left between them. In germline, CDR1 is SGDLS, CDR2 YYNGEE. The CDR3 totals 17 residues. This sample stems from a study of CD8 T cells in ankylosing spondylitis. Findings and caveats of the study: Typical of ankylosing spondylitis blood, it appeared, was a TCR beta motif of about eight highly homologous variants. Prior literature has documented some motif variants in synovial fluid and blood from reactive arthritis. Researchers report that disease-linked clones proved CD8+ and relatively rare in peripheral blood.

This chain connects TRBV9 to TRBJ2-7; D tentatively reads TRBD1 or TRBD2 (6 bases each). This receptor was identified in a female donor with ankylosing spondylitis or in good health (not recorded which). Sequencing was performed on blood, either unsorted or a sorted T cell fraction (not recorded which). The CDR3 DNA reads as TGTGCCAGCAGCGTAGAGGGGGGCCCGTCAGCATCCTACGAGCAGTACTTC. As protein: CASSVEGGPSASYEQYF. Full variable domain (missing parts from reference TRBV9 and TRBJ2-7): DSGVTQTPKHLITATGQRVTLRCSPRSGDLSVYWYQQSLDQGLQFLIQYYNGEERAKGNILERFSAQQFPDLHSELNLSSLELGDSALYFCASSVEGGPSASYEQYFGPGTRLTVT.